This TCR beta chain was sequenced in a study of cytomegalovirus exposure and HLA in healthy donors. Findings and caveats of the study: According to a subsequent analysis, TCR clusters from the first cohort were inclined to appear together in the roughly 120 validation repertoires.

Germline-derived CDR1 and CDR2 are SGHRS and YFSETQ. This CDR3 has 15 residues. Germline trimming cut 4 bases from V and 1 base from J; bases unmatched to any gene: 1. Some clones are missing from TCRdb's copy, which holds only in-frame ones; the method was immunoSEQ multiplex PCR. The top ten clones hold roughly 5.3% of a sample with 60,000 to 70,000 clones, over 90% of them seen once. Of note for this clone: The antigen is not known.

The chain has TRBV5-1 and TRBJ2-6; 8 positions agree with TRBD2. This clonotype was obtained from a young man in good health and CMV-seropositive. Sequenced sample: PBMCs. The CDR3 loop reads CASSPGGSGANVLTF. CDR3 DNA sequence: TGCGCCAGCAGCCCGGGGGGGTCTGGGGCCAACGTCCTGACTTTC.